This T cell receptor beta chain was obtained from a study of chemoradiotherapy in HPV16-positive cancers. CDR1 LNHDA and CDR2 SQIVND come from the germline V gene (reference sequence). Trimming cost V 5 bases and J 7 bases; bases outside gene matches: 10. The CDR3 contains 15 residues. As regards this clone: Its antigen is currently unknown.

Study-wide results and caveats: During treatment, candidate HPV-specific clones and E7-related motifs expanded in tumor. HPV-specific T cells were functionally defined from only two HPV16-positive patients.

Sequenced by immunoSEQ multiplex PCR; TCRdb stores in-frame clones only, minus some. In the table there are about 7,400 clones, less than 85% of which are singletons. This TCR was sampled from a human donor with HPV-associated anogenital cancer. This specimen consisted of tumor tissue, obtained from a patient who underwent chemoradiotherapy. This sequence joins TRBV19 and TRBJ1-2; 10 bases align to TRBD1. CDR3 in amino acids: CASSQQPGQGFGYTF. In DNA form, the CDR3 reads TGTGCCAGTAGTCAGCAACCGGGACAGGGGTTTGGCTACACCTTC.